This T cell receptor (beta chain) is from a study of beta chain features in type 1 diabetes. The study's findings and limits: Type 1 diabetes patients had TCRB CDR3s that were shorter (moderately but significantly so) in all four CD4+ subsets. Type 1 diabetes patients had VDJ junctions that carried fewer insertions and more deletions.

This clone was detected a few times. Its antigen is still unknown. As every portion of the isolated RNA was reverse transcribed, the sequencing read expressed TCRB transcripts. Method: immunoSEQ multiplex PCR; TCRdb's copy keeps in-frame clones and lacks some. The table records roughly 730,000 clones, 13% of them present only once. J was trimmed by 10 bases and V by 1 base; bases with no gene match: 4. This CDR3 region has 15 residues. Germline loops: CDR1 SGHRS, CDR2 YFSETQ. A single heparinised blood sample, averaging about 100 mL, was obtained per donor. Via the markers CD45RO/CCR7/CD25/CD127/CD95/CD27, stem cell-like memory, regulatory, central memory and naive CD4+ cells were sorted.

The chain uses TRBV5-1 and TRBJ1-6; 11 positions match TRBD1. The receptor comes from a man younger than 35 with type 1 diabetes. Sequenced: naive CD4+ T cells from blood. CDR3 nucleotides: TGCGCCAGCAGCTTGTTGGGACAGGGGGAATCACCCCTCCACTTT. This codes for CASSLLGQGESPLHF. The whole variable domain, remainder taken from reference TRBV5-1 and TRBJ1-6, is KAGVTQTPRYLIKTRGQQVTLSCSPISGHRSVSWYQQTPGQGLQFLFEYFSETQRNKGNFPGRFSGRQFSNSRSEMNVSTLELGDSALYLCASSLLGQGESPLHFGNGTRLTVT.